The 26 T cell receptor beta chains reported below all come from one sample, sequenced in a study of tissue T cells after allogeneic stem cell transplantation. Sequenced by immunoSEQ multiplex PCR; TCRdb stores in-frame clones only, minus some. The data contain thousands of clones, about two thirds of them seen just once; the ten biggest clones take up 0.75% to 0.8%. The specimen was blood. These receptor sequences come from a female BALB/c mouse in good health. The strain's MHC haplotype is H2-d.

Points on this clone: Each gene name is a mouse one. The CDR3 end lies 1 residue beyond the end of the read and is filled in from the germline J gene. The V gene is TRBV5, the J gene TRBJ2-1, with 14 bases aligning to TRBD2. V was pared by 0 bases and J by 3 bases, with 7 bases of the junction left unmatched. The CDR3 consists of 19 residues. The germline gives CDR1 LGHNA, CDR2 YNLKQL (reference sequence). The sequenced part of the CDR3 DNA is TGTGCCAGCAGCCAAGACGGGACTGGGGGGGCGAGGGGCTATGCTGAGCAGTTC. Protein product: CASSQDGTGGARGYAEQF. The CDR3, in full, reads CASSQDGTGGARGYAEQFF.

With regard to this clone: Genes here carry mouse names. The DNA ends 1 residue before the CDR3 does, and the rest of the CDR3 is filled in from the germline J gene. The rearrangement joins TRBV4 to TRBJ1-4; 10 nucleotides match TRBD1. V lost 5 bases, J lost 3 bases, and 0 bases stayed unmatched. Germline values: CDR1 LGHDT, CDR2 YNNKQL (reference sequence). The CDR3 spans 14 residues. The CDR3 region is CASSGTGANERLFF. CDR3 bases read: TGTGCCAGCAGCGGGACAGGGGCCAACGAAAGATTATTT.

On this clone: The listed genes are named as in mouse. The read is 1 residue too short to cover the CDR3 end, so that end is filled in from the germline J gene. V gene TRBV5 combines with J gene TRBJ1-3; D ambiguous. The ends were cut back, 0 bases at V and 0 bases at J, with 6 bases in the middle. The germline V gene encodes CDR1 LGHNA and CDR2 YNLKQL (reference sequence). The CDR3 loop spans 15 amino acids. The CDR3 here is CASSQDTSSGNTLYF. The CDR3 bases that were read are TGTGCCAGCAGCCAAGATACGAGTTCTGGAAATACGCTCTAT.

A note on this clone: Gene names and germline refer to mouse. Read coverage stops 1 residue before the CDR3 terminus; the germline J gene supplies the remainder. The V gene is TRBV31, the J gene TRBJ1-4, with D hard to call. Trimming shortened V by 0 bases and J by 5 bases, and 1 base separated the two germline ends. The CDR3 runs 11 residues. Per germline, CDR1 GKSSPN and CDR2 SITVG. The CDR3 region is CAWSLNERLFF. Incomplete CDR3 DNA: TGTGCCTGGAGTCTGAACGAAAGATTATTT.

Of note for this clone: The gene symbols are mouse symbols. The read halts 1 residue ahead of the CDR3 end, with the missing end drawn from the germline J gene. The rearrangement links TRBV19 to TRBJ2-2; TRBD1 is a possible D gene (6 bases). V was cut by 6 bases and J by 0 bases, with 9 bases left in between. This CDR3 has 14 amino acids. Germline CDR1 FNHDT, CDR2 SITEND (reference sequence). The CDR3 spells CASKGQSNTGQLYF. CDR3 DNA (partial): TGTGCCAGCAAGGGACAATCAAACACCGGGCAGCTCTAC.

Turning to this clone: Gene names and germline refer to mouse. Coverage ceases 1 residue before the CDR3 finishes, and the germline J gene fills in the end. This chain joins TRBV31 and TRBJ2-4; D unclear. Germline CDR1 is GKSSPN and CDR2 is SITVG. The CDR3 is made up of 11 amino acids. V lost 3 bases and J lost 4, with 5 bases in between. The CDR3 region is CAWRHKNTLYF. The covered CDR3 bases are TGTGCCTGGAGACATAAAAACACCTTGTAC.

A word on this clone: Gene labels here are mouse ones. The CDR3 end lies 1 residue beyond the end of the read and is filled in from the germline J gene. This sequence joins TRBV4 and TRBJ1-6; no firm D call. TRBJ1-6 is designated an ORF whose function remains uncertain. Between the trimmed V and J ends, which lost 7 bases and 3 bases, there was a span of 7 bases. Germline lookup yields CDR1 LGHDT and CDR2 YNNKQL (reference sequence). The CDR3 totals 13 residues. The CDR3 region is CASKRSYNSPLYF. CDR3 DNA (partial): TGTGCCAGCAAGCGCAGCTATAATTCGCCCCTCTAC.

On this clone: Any gene name here is a mouse gene name. Read sequence stops 1 residue before the CDR3 end, and the germline J gene provides the missing end. The rearrangement joins TRBV20 to TRBJ1-4; D may be TRBD1 (5 bases). Germline assignment: CDR1 GFQATS and CDR2 STVNSAI. Trimming removed 3 bases at V and 0 bases at J, with 8 bases between. The CDR3 consists of 14 residues. The chain's CDR3 is CGARAGVSNERLFF. CDR3 DNA (partial): TGTGGTGCTAGAGCGGGGGTTTCCAACGAAAGATTATTT.

Comments on this clone: Gene names are mouse gene names. The read ends 1 residue before the CDR3 terminus; that terminus is restored from the germline J gene. V is TRBV29 and J is TRBJ2-4; 7 nucleotides line up with TRBD1. V lost 5 bases to trimming and J lost 8 bases; unmatched junction nucleotides: 4. This CDR3 contains 12 residues. Germline lookup yields CDR1 MSHET and CDR2 SYDVDS. The sequenced part of the CDR3 DNA is TGTGCTAGCAGTCACAGGGGAGGCACCTTGTAC. It yields the protein CASSHRGGTLY. The CDR3 as a whole reads CASSHRGGTLYF.

In regard to this clone: Each gene name is a mouse one. Read coverage stops 1 residue before the CDR3 terminus; the germline J gene supplies the remainder. This chain joins TRBV2 and TRBJ2-1; tentative D call: TRBD1 (5 bases). This CDR3 contains 14 residues. V was shortened by 2 bases and J by 1 base, with 6 bases between the two germline ends. CDR1 and CDR2 (germline): LGHNA, YSYQKL. The CDR3 loop reads CASSQPGNYAEQFF. The sequenced CDR3 bases are TGTGCCAGCAGCCAACCAGGGAACTATGCTGAGCAGTTC.

This clone has only a few counts. The gene symbols are mouse symbols. The read is 1 residue too short to cover the CDR3 end, so that end is filled in from the germline J gene. The chain recombines TRBV13-1 with TRBJ2-7, with a weak D call TRBD1 (6 bases). CDR3 length: 13 amino acids. The V end was cut by 5 bases, the J end by 0 bases, with 9 bases between. Per germline, CDR1 NSHNY and CDR2 SYGAGN. CDR3 DNA, as far as it was read: TGTGCCAGCAGGGCAGGGGACTCCTATGAACAGTAC. This codes for CASRAGDSYEQY. The whole CDR3 reads CASRAGDSYEQYF.

As to this clone: Mouse germline and gene names are used. The read ends 1 residue early relative to the CDR3; the germline J gene fills the gap. V and J are TRBV31 and TRBJ1-2; TRBD1 is a possible D gene (5 bases). Germline CDR1 and CDR2: GKSSPN and SITVG. Trimming removed 0 bases at V and 3 bases at J, with 11 bases between. This CDR3 spans 14 amino acids. Here the CDR3 reads CAWSLGRADSDYTF. CDR3 bases read: TGTGCCTGGAGTCTGGGCAGGGCGGACTCCGACTACACC.

Of note for this clone: Any gene name here is a mouse gene name. Sequencing ends 1 residue short of the CDR3 end; the germline J gene provides the rest. J is TRBJ1-4 and V is TRBV20, with D uncertain. Germline values: CDR1 GFQATS, CDR2 STVNSAI. This CDR3 spans 13 amino acids. The V end lost 2 bases, the J end lost 0 bases, and 4 bases lay between the germline ends. The CDR3 here is CGARTVSNERLFF. Partial CDR3 DNA: TGTGGTGCTAGGACAGTTTCCAACGAAAGATTATTT.

As to this clone: Each gene name is a mouse one. Read data end 1 residue before the CDR3 end; the end is taken from the germline J gene. The chain has TRBV31 and TRBJ2-5; weak D call: TRBD2 (6 bases). The ends were cut back, 3 bases at V and 6 bases at J, with 16 bases in the middle. Germline lookup yields CDR1 GKSSPN and CDR2 SITVG. The CDR3 is 14 amino acids. The part of the CDR3 DNA that was read is TGTGCCTGGAGCCTGTGGGGGACCGGGGACACCCAGTAC. Its protein product is CAWSLWGTGDTQY. The full CDR3 reads CAWSLWGTGDTQYF.

As concerns this clone: Gene names and germline refer to mouse. Coverage ceases 1 residue before the CDR3 finishes, and the germline J gene fills in the end. The J gene is TRBJ1-1, the V gene TRBV5, with D uncertain. V lost 4 bases and J lost 0, with 6 bases in between. The CDR3 covers 13 residues. Germline V gene data show CDR1 as LGHNA and CDR2 as YNLKQL (reference sequence). The CDR3 sequence: CASSLPTNTEVFF. The CDR3 DNA, read in part, is TGTGCCAGCAGCCTCCCAACAAACACAGAAGTCTTC.

Notes on this clone: The listed genes are named as in mouse. Read sequence stops 1 residue before the CDR3 end, and the germline J gene provides the missing end. The genes are TRBV3 and TRBJ2-7; unclear D gene. There are 14 residues in the CDR3. Germline V lookup: CDR1 SNHLY, CDR2 FYNGKV (reference sequence). Trimming took 0 bases from V and 0 from J, leaving 6 bases between them. The sequenced CDR3 bases are TGTGCCAGCAGCTTAGCGAGGGTCTCCTATGAACAGTAC. It codes for CASSLARVSYEQY. The full CDR3 protein reads CASSLARVSYEQYF.

This clone was seen once. The gene names here belong to mouse. The read ends 1 residue early relative to the CDR3; the germline J gene fills the gap. The chain recombines TRBV2 with TRBJ2-5; maybe TRBD1 (6 bases). The CDR3 totals 15 residues. Germline CDR1 reads LGHNA; CDR2 reads YSYQKL. The V and J ends lost 2 bases and 0 bases respectively, with 9 bases between them. The CDR3 spells CASSQLRGNQDTQYF. The sequenced CDR3 bases are TGTGCCAGCAGCCAACTCAGGGGTAACCAAGACACCCAGTAC. The full variable domain, its missing parts supplied by reference TRBV2 and TRBJ2-5, is DPKIIQKPKYLVAVTGSEKILICEQYLGHNAMYWYRQSAKKPLEFMFSYSYQKLMDNQTASSRFQPQSSKKNHLDLQITALKPDDSATYFCASSQLRGNQDTQYFGPGTRLLVL.

Worth noting for this clone: The genes and germline here are from mouse. The read ends 1 residue shy of where the CDR3 ends; the end is completed using the germline J gene. The J gene is TRBJ2-4, the V gene TRBV1; D is ambiguous. This CDR3 region has 13 residues. The V gene's germline CDR1 is NSQYPW and CDR2 LRSPGD (reference sequence). Between the trimmed V and J ends, which lost 4 bases and 0 bases, there was a span of 5 bases. The CDR3 reads CTCSGNSQNTLYF. The sequenced CDR3 bases are TGCACCTGCAGTGGAAATAGTCAAAACACCTTGTAC. The full variable domain, rest sourced from reference TRBV1 and TRBJ2-4, is VTLLEQNPRWRLVPRGQAVNLRCILKNSQYPWMSWYQQDLQKQLQWLFTLRSPGDKEVKSLPGADYLATRVTDTELRLQVANMSQGRTLYCTCSGNSQNTLYFGAGTRLSVL.

Concerning this clone itself: The gene names given are mouse names. Sequencing ends 1 residue short of the CDR3 end; the germline J gene provides the rest. This sequence joins TRBV5 and TRBJ2-1; TRBD1 matches at 8 bases. The CDR3 loop spans 15 amino acids. Germline V gene lookup returns CDR1 LGHNA and CDR2 YNLKQL (reference sequence). The J segment lost 0 bases and the V segment lost 4 bases, leaving 2 bases of the junction unmatched. The sequenced part of the CDR3 DNA is TGTGCCAGCAGCCCGACAGGGGATAACTATGCTGAGCAGTTC. It translates to CASSPTGDNYAEQF. The whole CDR3 is CASSPTGDNYAEQFF.

This clone was seen a few times. Genes here carry mouse names. The CDR3 extends 1 residue past the end of the read, so its final part is completed from the germline J gene. The chain couples TRBV2 to TRBJ1-4; 8 positions match TRBD1. The CDR3 covers 17 residues. The germline gives CDR1 LGHNA, CDR2 YSYQKL. J lost 3 bases, V lost 0 bases, and 6 bases had no gene match. The CDR3 reads CASSQDPRGPTNERLFF. The CDR3 DNA, read in part, is TGTGCCAGCAGCCAAGATCCCAGGGGGCCCACCAACGAAAGATTATTT. Full variable domain (remainder filled in from reference TRBV2 and TRBJ1-4): DPKIIQKPKYLVAVTGSEKILICEQYLGHNAMYWYRQSAKKPLEFMFSYSYQKLMDNQTASSRFQPQSSKKNHLDLQITALKPDDSATYFCASSQDPRGPTNERLFFGHGTKLSVL.

Regarding this clone: Gene names denote mouse genes. The read terminates 1 residue before the CDR3 end, so the remaining end is supplied by the germline J gene. The rearrangement links TRBV1 to TRBJ1-3; 9 positions match TRBD1. The J segment lost 0 bases and the V segment lost 7 bases, leaving 4 bases of the junction unmatched. The CDR3 is made up of 15 amino acids. Germline CDR1 reads NSQYPW; CDR2 reads LRSPGD (reference sequence). CDR3 in amino acids: CTCTGTGISGNTLYF. CDR3 DNA, as far as it was read: TGCACCTGCACCGGGACAGGGATTTCTGGAAATACGCTCTAT.

Concerning this clone itself: Mouse germline and gene names are used. The read ends 1 residue shy of where the CDR3 ends; the end is completed using the germline J gene. The chain joins TRBV31 to TRBJ2-2; D not certain. This CDR3 comprises 14 residues. V was clipped by 0 bases and J by 0 bases, with 5 bases between them. Germline V CDR1 and CDR2: GKSSPN, SITVG. The CDR3 here is CAWSLVANTGQLYF. CDR3 bases read: TGTGCCTGGAGTCTAGTCGCAAACACCGGGCAGCTCTAC.

This clone was counted once. Gene names and germline refer to mouse. The missing CDR3 end, 1 residue past where the read stops, is filled in from the germline J gene. This chain uses TRBV19 with TRBJ1-6; no firm D call. TRBJ1-6 has ORF status, its function being uncertain. V was trimmed by 2 bases and J by 0 bases, leaving 6 bases between them. Per the germline V gene, CDR1 is FNHDT and CDR2 is SITEND (reference sequence). The length of the CDR3 is 15 residues. CDR3 bases read: TGTGCCAGCAGTATGGGCAATTCCTATAATTCGCCCCTCTAC. This translates into CASSMGNSYNSPLY. The full-length CDR3 reads as CASSMGNSYNSPLYF.

On this clone: Genes and germline come from the mouse. The missing CDR3 end, 1 residue past where the read stops, is filled in from the germline J gene. The chain joins TRBV19 to TRBJ1-6; 7 positions match TRBD1. TRBJ1-6 is known as an ORF, though its function is uncertain. The junction had 3 bases not matched to a gene; V was cut back by 5 bases and J by 4 bases. Germline CDR1 is FNHDT and CDR2 is SITEND (reference sequence). There are 14 residues in the CDR3. CDR3 amino acids: CASSPGQYNSPLYF. CDR3 bases read: TGTGCCAGCAGCCCGGGACAGTATAATTCGCCCCTCTAC.

Turning to this clone: Each gene name is a mouse one. With the read ending 1 residue before the CDR3 end, the germline J gene is used to fill in that end. The chain joins TRBV29 to TRBJ1-4; TRBD1 matches at 8 bases. In germline, CDR1 is MSHET, CDR2 SYDVDS. V was pared by 1 base and J by 5 bases, with 3 bases of the junction left unmatched. The CDR3 spans 15 residues. The chain's CDR3 is CASSLYRGGNERLFF. The CDR3 DNA, read in part, is TGTGCTAGCAGTTTATACAGGGGGGGGAACGAAAGATTATTT.

About this clone: All gene names here are mouse names. The read terminates 1 residue before the CDR3 end, so the remaining end is supplied by the germline J gene. The rearrangement links TRBV5 to TRBJ2-5; the match to TRBD2 covers 11 bases. The CDR3 consists of 15 residues. CDR1 LGHNA and CDR2 YNLKQL come from the germline V gene (reference sequence). V shed 1 base and J 4 bases; nucleotides not matched to a gene: 1. The CDR3 region is CASSQGDWGKDTQYF. The sequenced part of the CDR3 DNA is TGTGCCAGCAGCCAAGGGGACTGGGGGAAAGACACCCAGTAC.